The rows below give T cell receptor beta chains drawn from one sample of a study of control samples from healthy donors and cancer patients. Clones were sequenced by immunoSEQ multiplex PCR, and TCRdb holds only the in-frame ones, with some missing. The sample lists approximately 140,000 clones, approximately 92% occurring once. The sequenced sample was blood. The origin of the receptors is a man aged 30 to 39 in good health. Both conserved end residues are trimmed from each CDR3. Fields, in order: J gene, CDR3 length, V gene, clone size, CDR3 protein. Size is stated for part of the rows, as once, few or many counts, or as a class when the clone is expanded.

>TRBJ2-2|13|TRBV6-6|-
ASRGRGRYTGELF
>TRBJ2-1|18|TRBV7-6|-
ASSLVSFSSGSVLYNEQF
>TRBJ2-2|15|TRBV4-3|-
ASSPGTSGSSIGELF
>TRBJ2-3|14|TRBV4-2|-
ASNSGLAGPTDTQY
>TRBJ1-2|11|TRBV18|-
ASSPDKGYGYT
>TRBJ2-5|16|TRBV6-1|many
ASSEAPPGLAGGETQY
>TRBJ2-3|13|TRBV27|-
ASRAGLAGTDTQY
>TRBJ1-1|13|TRBV30|-
AWSVQGAWGTEAF
>TRBJ1-1|14|TRBV4-2|-
ASSPRETASNTEAF
>TRBJ1-2|9|TRBV10-1|-
ASSVLRGYT
>TRBJ1-1|13|TRBV5-4|-
ASSLVGARDTEAF
>TRBJ2-1|16|TRBV7-2|-
ASSLAKSGTGGYNEQF
>TRBJ2-7|14|TRBV5-6|-
ASSSDGLAGNYEQY
>TRBJ1-3|14|TRBV18|-
ASSPLGRISGNTIY
>TRBJ2-6|14|TRBV6-5|-
ASSYEDPSGANVLT
>TRBJ2-7|13|TRBV3-1/TRBV3-2|few
ASSQSSGTSFGQY
>TRBJ2-1|14|TRBV20-1|once
SASAVAGGLSNEQF